These 26 T cell receptor beta chains were sequenced from one sample in a study of shared clonotypes between healthy human individuals. As defined, naive CD8 cells were CD45RO-negative and positively selected for CCR7, with terminally differentiated effector memory CD45RA+ cells excluded. Some clones are missing from TCRdb's copy, which holds only in-frame ones; the method was immunoSEQ multiplex PCR. Seen here are approximately 1.9 million clones, 93% observed once, and the top ten hold more than 1.5%. Sequences were obtained from naive CD8+ T cells from PBMCs. These TCRs come from a man aged 18 to 30 in good health. Some clones in this sample may be carry-over from other donors' samples.

V and J are TRBV7-9 and TRBJ2-3; 10 bases map to TRBD1. Germline V gives CDR1 SEHNR, CDR2 FQNEAQ (reference sequence). Trimming cost V 5 bases and J 1 base; bases outside gene matches: 9. There are 17 residues in the CDR3. The CDR3 bases are TGTGCCAGCAGCCCCTGGGACAGGGGATTGGGCACAGATACGCAGTATTTT. The encoded protein is CASSPWDRGLGTDTQYF.

The rearrangement links TRBV2 to TRBJ1-1; weak D call: TRBD1 (5 bases). The CDR3 consists of 12 residues. V was shortened by 7 bases and J by 7 bases, with 13 bases between the two germline ends. Germline values: CDR1 SNHLY, CDR2 FYNNEI. The CDR3 loop is CASIIGALEAFF. In DNA, the CDR3 is TGTGCCAGCATCATAGGGGCGCTTGAAGCTTTCTTT.

The CDR3 DNA reads TGTGCCACCCGACCGGCCCTGGAGCCTGAAGCTTTCTTT. It is translated as CATRPALEPEAFF. The rearrangement joins TRBV10-3 to TRBJ1-1; D uncertain. The CDR3 runs 13 residues. V was shortened by 10 bases and J by 6 bases, with 18 bases between the two germline ends. Germline loops: CDR1 ENHRY, CDR2 SYGVKD.

V gene TRBV30 combines with J gene TRBJ2-3; D remains ambiguous. The germline gives CDR1 GTSNPN, CDR2 SVGIG (reference sequence). Trimming left V 4 bases short and J 0 bases short, with 14 bases between. This CDR3 region has 15 residues. CDR3 nucleotide sequence: TGTGCCTGGACAGATGGCTCCTATAGCACAGATACGCAGTATTTT. Amino acid sequence: CAWTDGSYSTDTQYF. Together with reference TRBV30 and TRBJ2-3, the CDR3 gives the full variable domain: SQTIHQWPATLVQPVGSPLSLECTVEGTSNPNLYWYRQAAGRGLQLLFYSVGIGQISSEVPQNLSASRPQDRQFILSSKKLLLSDSGFYLCAWTDGSYSTDTQYFGPGTRLTVL.

The V gene is TRBV5-6, the J gene TRBJ2-6, with D unresolved. Germline V lookup: CDR1 SGHDT, CDR2 YYEEEE. The CDR3 is 15 residues long. V lost 2 bases, J lost 0 bases, and 6 bases lay in between. The CDR3 is CASSFRRSGANVLTF. In DNA form, the CDR3 reads TGTGCCAGCAGCTTTAGGCGCTCTGGGGCCAACGTCCTGACTTTC. The full variable domain, completed using reference TRBV5-6 and TRBJ2-6, is DAGVTQSPTHLIKTRGQQVTLRCSPKSGHDTVSWYQQALGQGPQFIFQYYEEEERQRGNFPDRFSGHQFPNYSSELNVNALLLGDSALYLCASSFRRSGANVLTFGAGSRLTVL.

In its sample, this clone was seen once. The V gene is TRBV15, the J gene TRBJ2-1; D is unclear. Germline V lookup: CDR1 LNHNV, CDR2 YYDKDF (reference sequence). This CDR3 has 10 residues. The V end was cut by 5 bases, the J end by 9 bases, with 5 bases between. The DNA of the CDR3 is TGTGCCACCAGCGCTACTGAGCAGTTCTTC. Its protein product is CATSATEQFF.

The chain couples TRBV28 to TRBJ2-4; 10 bases match TRBD2. Germline loops: CDR1 MDHEN, CDR2 SYDVKM. V dropped 2 bases and J dropped 12; count of bases not matched to a gene: 7. This CDR3 is built from 14 residues. CDR3 loop: CASSLTSGITSQYF. The CDR3 DNA reads as TGTGCCAGCAGTTTAACTAGCGGGATCACATCTCAGTACTTC. Looking up the rest from reference TRBV28 and TRBJ2-4 gives the full variable domain: DVKVTQSSRYLVKRTGEKVFLECVQDMDHENMFWYRQDPGLGLRLIYFSYDVKMKEKGDIPEGYSVSREKKERFSLILESASTNQTSMYLCASSLTSGITSQYFGAGTRLSVL.

This chain connects TRBV7-6 to TRBJ1-2; no reliable D call. The CDR3 is 15 residues long. Trimming removed 1 base from V and 8 bases from J, with 17 bases in between. From germline, CDR1 is SGHVS and CDR2 FNYEAQ. The CDR3 sequence is CASSLGSGPGYGYTF. The CDR3 nucleotides read TGTGCCAGCAGCTTAGGTTCAGGACCGGGTTACGGCTACACCTTC.

The chain combines TRBV5-1 with TRBJ2-7, with a possible D match to TRBD1 (6 bases). Germline CDR1 SGHRS, CDR2 YFSETQ. V was shortened by 4 bases and J by 5 bases, with 10 bases between the two germline ends. CDR3 length equals 12 residues. CDR3 DNA: TGCGCCAGCAGCCTTCAGGGGAACGAGCAGTACTTC. It is translated as CASSLQGNEQYF.

This sequence joins TRBV15 and TRBJ2-1; 7 bases map to TRBD1. The CDR3 runs 14 residues. CDR1 LNHNV and CDR2 YYDKDF come from the germline V gene (reference sequence). V was clipped by 0 bases and J by 7 bases; unmatched bases: 3. The CDR3 reads CATSRDSRGNEQFF. CDR3 nucleotides: TGTGCCACCAGCAGAGATTCCAGGGGGAATGAGCAGTTCTTC.

The rearrangement joins TRBV7-6 to TRBJ1-2; D remains unclear. Per the germline V gene, CDR1 is SGHVS and CDR2 is FNYEAQ. CDR3 length: 15 residues. Trimming took off 5 bases at V and 0 bases at J, with 13 bases between the two ends. CDR3: CASSPGVNPNYGYTF. The CDR3 coding sequence is TGTGCCAGCAGCCCCGGGGTCAATCCTAACTATGGCTACACCTTC.

This chain uses TRBV28 with TRBJ2-1; 7 nucleotides match TRBD1. CDR3 length: 15 residues. Germline trimming cut 0 bases from V and 7 bases from J; bases unmatched to any gene: 6. CDR1 is MDHEN, CDR2 SYDVKM, per germline. The CDR3 DNA is TGTGCCAGCAGTTTATGGACAGGGCACAGGAATGAGCAGTTCTTC. The encoded protein is CASSLWTGHRNEQFF.

The rearrangement links TRBV30 to TRBJ2-7, with TRBD2 matching over 9 bases. Trimming at V came to 1 base and at J to 5 bases, leaving 3 bases not matched to a gene. The CDR3 extends over 13 amino acids. CDR1 GTSNPN and CDR2 SVGIG come from the germline V gene (reference sequence). As DNA, the CDR3 is TGTGCCTGGAGTGAGGCTAGCGGGAACGAGCAGTACTTC. Translating it yields CAWSEASGNEQYF.

This clone was seen once. CDR3 coding DNA: TGTGCCAGCAGCTTAGGACCGGGACAGGGGGCCGACTATGGCTACACCTTC. This sequence encodes CASSLGPGQGADYGYTF. V and J are TRBV7-3 and TRBJ1-2, with 12 bases that match TRBD1. Per the germline V gene, CDR1 is SGHTA and CDR2 is FQGTGA. The CDR3 contains 17 residues. V gave up 2 bases and J gave up 3 bases; unmatched junction bases: 7.

V usage is TRBV27 and J usage is TRBJ1-2; 11 bases are shared with TRBD1. Trimming removed 6 bases from V and 2 bases from J; junction bases left unmatched: 11. The germline V gene has CDR1 MNHEY and CDR2 SMNVEV (reference sequence). CDR3 length: 17 residues. The CDR3: CASSPRTGGITNYGYTF. The CDR3 nucleotides are TGTGCCAGCAGCCCTAGGACAGGGGGCATCACCAACTATGGCTACACCTTC.

The chain has TRBV28 and TRBJ1-5; 8 bases match TRBD1. Trimming took 5 bases from V and 7 from J; bases not matched to a gene: 4. The CDR3 totals 13 residues. Germline V lookup: CDR1 MDHEN, CDR2 SYDVKM. CDR3 in DNA: TGTGCCAGCAGTGTGGACAGGGACCAGCCCCAGCATTTT. Translating gives CASSVDRDQPQHF.

CDR3 protein: CASSPSQRGNQPQHF. The CDR3 nucleotides read TGTGCCAGCAGTCCCTCTCAAAGGGGCAATCAGCCCCAGCATTTT. This sequence joins TRBV27 and TRBJ1-5; the D is unclear. Germline lookup yields CDR1 MNHEY and CDR2 SMNVEV (reference sequence). This CDR3 region has 15 residues. V was trimmed by 5 bases and J by 2 bases, leaving 13 bases between them.

This clone was seen once. The rearrangement joins TRBV7-3 to TRBJ2-1; no definite D call. CDR1 and CDR2 (germline): SGHTA, FQGTGA. V lost 5 bases and J lost 0, with 8 bases in between. The CDR3 covers 14 residues. CDR3 protein: CASSGPSSYNEQFF. DNA of the CDR3: TGTGCCAGCAGCGGCCCGAGCTCCTACAATGAGCAGTTCTTC.

V is TRBV9 and J is TRBJ2-1, with 8 bases lining up with TRBD2. V was clipped by 0 bases and J by 6 bases; unmatched bases: 8. The CDR3 has 16 amino acids. Germline loops: CDR1 SGDLS, CDR2 YYNGEE. Here the CDR3 reads CASSVVQRESGNEQFF. As DNA, the CDR3 is TGTGCCAGCAGCGTAGTTCAGCGGGAGTCGGGCAATGAGCAGTTCTTC.

This rearrangement joins TRBV11-2 to TRBJ2-4; no definite D call. CDR3 length: 12 amino acids. The V end lost 8 bases, the J end lost 3 bases, and 8 bases lay between the germline ends. From germline, CDR1 is SGHAT and CDR2 FQNNGV. The CDR3 region is CASASNKNIQYF. The CDR3 bases are TGTGCCAGCGCAAGCAACAAAAACATTCAGTACTTC. Full variable domain (missing parts from reference TRBV11-2 and TRBJ2-4): EAGVAQSPRYKIIEKRQSVAFWCNPISGHATLYWYQQILGQGPKLLIQFQNNGVVDDSQLPKDRFSAERLKGVDSTLKIQPAKLEDSAVYLCASASNKNIQYFGAGTRLSVL.

V usage is TRBV4-2 and J usage is TRBJ2-1; 12 bases are shared with TRBD2. The CDR3 sequence is 16 residues long. V was pared by 4 bases and J by 2 bases, with 3 bases of the junction left unmatched. CDR1 and CDR2 from the germline V gene are LGHNA and YNFKEQ. In DNA, the CDR3 is TGTGCCAGCAGCCTTAGGACTAGCGGGGCCTACAATGAGCAGTTCTTC. Amino acid sequence: CASSLRTSGAYNEQFF.

CDR3 region: CASSEYSGWATDTQYF. Written as DNA, the CDR3 is TGTGCCAGCAGTGAATATTCGGGCTGGGCAACAGATACGCAGTATTTT. The chain employs TRBV25-1 and TRBJ2-3; unclear D gene. This CDR3 comprises 16 residues. Between the trimmed V and J ends, which lost 0 bases and 3 bases, there was a span of 13 bases. Germline V gene sequence: CDR1 MGHDK, CDR2 SYGVNS.

The gene calls are TRBV5-1 and TRBJ2-5, with 7 nucleotides matching TRBD1. The germline V gene has CDR1 SGHRS and CDR2 YFSETQ. The CDR3 totals 16 residues. V trimming: 2 bases; J trimming: 3 bases; junction bases outside the gene matches: 10. The CDR3: CASSFKYLTGEETQYF. The CDR3 DNA reads as TGCGCCAGCAGCTTTAAGTACTTAACAGGGGAAGAGACCCAGTACTTC.

The rearrangement joins TRBV9 to TRBJ2-7, with 10 nucleotides matching TRBD2. Trimming took 4 bases from V and 4 from J; bases not matched to a gene: 14. The CDR3 consists of 17 residues. Per the germline V gene, CDR1 is SGDLS and CDR2 is YYNGEE. The CDR3 DNA is TGTGCCAGCAGCACCCACCCGGGACTAGCGCCCTTGTACGAGCAGTACTTC. Amino acids: CASSTHPGLAPLYEQYF.

This clone was found a few times. The gene calls are TRBV30 and TRBJ2-2; TRBD2 aligns across 9 bases. In germline, CDR1 is GTSNPN, CDR2 SVGIG (reference sequence). The V gene end was trimmed by 4 bases and the J gene end by 5 bases; junction bases not matched to a gene: 2. The CDR3 length is 13 residues. CDR3 amino acids: CAWTSGITGELFF. The CDR3 nucleotides are TGTGCCTGGACTAGCGGGATTACCGGGGAGCTGTTTTTT.

This clone occurred once. V is TRBV7-8 and J is TRBJ1-5; TRBD1 matches 9 bases. Per germline, CDR1 SGHVS and CDR2 FQNEAQ. V shed 6 bases, J shed 5 bases, and the junction held 8 bases outside the gene matches. The CDR3 is made up of 15 amino acids. The CDR3 coding sequence is TGTGCCAGCAGATTGGGACAGGGACCGGATCAGCCCCAGCATTTT. This codes for CASRLGQGPDQPQHF.